The next 22 T cell receptor beta chains were all read from a single sample in a study of T cells in Graves' hyperthyroidism and ophthalmopathy. TCR beta CDR3 region amplification was performed from RNA transcripts. Carried out on the TCR CDR3, a first-round RT-PCR used the HTBI primer set. In TCRdb, the multiplex PCR reads were re-called with MiXCR into one record per CDR3 protein. Of about 500,000 distinct CDR3 sequences in the sample, 13% to 15% were seen once. The material sequenced was blood. These receptors were taken from a woman aged 18-29 years with Graves' hyperthyroidism.

The table lists this clonotype with many counts. The chain couples TRBV15 to TRBJ2-7; D might be TRBD1 (6 bases). The CDR3 is made up of 15 amino acids. The V gene's germline CDR1 is LNHNV and CDR2 YYDKDF (reference sequence). Trimming stripped 2 bases from V and 2 bases from J, with 13 bases between. This CDR3 reads CATSRPGTLTYEQYF. The CDR3 DNA sequence: TGTGCCACCAGCAGACCCGGGACACTCACCTACGAGCAGTACTTC.

This clonotype was observed a few times. The chain has TRBV11-3 and TRBJ2-6, with D unclear. Germline V lookup: CDR1 SGHNT, CDR2 YENEEA. The length of the CDR3 is 15 residues. Between the trimmed V and J ends, which lost 1 base and 4 bases, there was a span of 8 bases. The CDR3 spells CASSLVDWGANVLTF. The DNA of the CDR3 is TGTGCCAGCAGCTTAGTTGATTGGGGGGCCAACGTCCTGACTTTC.

This clonotype was observed a handful of times. The chain links TRBV19 to TRBJ1-5; tentative D call: TRBD1 (6 bases). The CDR3 totals 14 residues. Germline V lookup: CDR1 LNHDA, CDR2 SQIVND (reference sequence). Trimming took 8 bases from V and 0 from J, leaving 11 bases between them. The CDR3 is CASVRGDSNQPQHF. Written as DNA, the CDR3 is TGTGCCAGTGTCAGGGGTGATAGCAATCAGCCCCAGCATTTT.

This clonotype was recorded many times. This chain joins TRBV20-1 and TRBJ2-2; D remains ambiguous. In germline, CDR1 is DFQATT, CDR2 SNEGSKA (reference sequence). V was clipped by 5 bases and J by 3 bases, with 13 bases between them. This CDR3 comprises 14 residues. Here the CDR3 reads CSAEGASDTGELFF. As DNA, the CDR3 is TGCAGTGCTGAAGGAGCTTCAGACACCGGGGAGCTGTTTTTT.

This clonotype occurred many times. This chain joins TRBV19 and TRBJ1-3, with 7 bases aligning to TRBD1. V lost 6 bases and J lost 0; bases outside the gene matches: 8. This CDR3 region has 16 residues. Germline V gene lookup returns CDR1 LNHDA and CDR2 SQIVND (reference sequence). The CDR3 here is CASRTVRDSSGNTIYF. CDR3 nucleotides: TGTGCCAGTAGGACGGTCCGGGACAGCTCTGGAAACACCATATATTTT.

The gene calls are TRBV5-1 and TRBJ2-1; 9 bases match TRBD2. The CDR3 has 18 residues. The V and J ends lost 5 bases and 2 bases, in that order; junction bases with no gene match: 14. Germline V gene lookup returns CDR1 SGHRS and CDR2 YFSETQ. The CDR3 sequence: CASRSLTGGRATYNEQFF. Written as DNA, the CDR3 is TGCGCCAGCAGGTCCCTCACCGGCGGGAGGGCGACCTACAATGAGCAGTTCTTC.

The chain carries TRBV5-5 and TRBJ2-3, with a tentative D call TRBD2 (5 bases). V lost 1 base to trimming and J lost 3 bases, with 9 bases between them. The CDR3 sequence is 14 residues long. In germline, CDR1 is SGHKS, CDR2 YYEKEE (reference sequence). The CDR3 DNA is TGTGCCAGCAGCTTGCTGACGGGGACAGATACGCAGTATTTT. This codes for CASSLLTGTDTQYF.

CDR3 loop: CASSLTGVTGELFF. CDR3 nucleotide sequence: TGCGCCAGCAGCTTGACCGGGGTCACCGGGGAGCTGTTTTTT. The chain uses TRBV5-1 and TRBJ2-2; possibly TRBD2 for D (5 bases). Germline assignment: CDR1 SGHRS and CDR2 YFSETQ. V lost 1 base and J 4 bases, leaving 8 bases between the germline ends. The CDR3 spans 14 residues.

This clonotype was observed many times. The rearrangement uses TRBV7-3 and TRBJ2-1; 9 bases align to TRBD2. There are 16 residues in the CDR3. The ends lost 0 bases at V and 6 bases at J; junction bases unmatched: 6. Germline CDR1 SGHTA, CDR2 FQGTGA. The CDR3 DNA is TGTGCCAGCAGCTTAACCGGGACTAGCCGTTTCAATGAGCAGTTCTTC. Translation gives CASSLTGTSRFNEQFF.

The rearrangement links TRBV5-4 to TRBJ1-3, with D uncertain. The V gene's germline CDR1 is SGHNT and CDR2 YYREEE (reference sequence). V was cut by 2 bases and J by 8 bases, with 17 bases left in between. CDR3 length: 15 amino acids. This CDR3 reads CASSFSLNPGDTIYF. The CDR3 DNA is TGTGCCAGCAGCTTTTCCCTTAACCCCGGGGACACCATATATTTT.

The chain joins TRBV7-8 to TRBJ1-6; D ambiguous. The CDR3 has 13 residues. Germline V gene lookup returns CDR1 SGHVS and CDR2 FQNEAQ. The V end lost 7 bases, the J end lost 5 bases, and 9 bases lay between the germline ends. The CDR3 spells CASNEGDNSPLHF. The CDR3 region has the DNA TGTGCCAGCAACGAAGGAGATAATTCACCCCTCCACTTT. The full variable domain, rest sourced from reference TRBV7-8 and TRBJ1-6, is GAGVSQSPRYKVAKRGQDVALRCDPISGHVSLFWYQQALGQGPEFLTYFQNEAQLDKSGLPSDRFFAERPEGSVSTLKIQRTQQEDSAVYLCASNEGDNSPLHFGNGTRLTVT.

In this sample, this clonotype turned up many times. This chain joins TRBV7-3 and TRBJ2-3; D is unclear. This CDR3 comprises 15 residues. Looked up from germline, CDR1 is SGHTA and CDR2 is FQGTGA. The ends were cut back, 1 base at V and 2 bases at J, with 10 bases in the middle. The CDR3 reads CASSLKLTYTDTQYF. The CDR3 coding sequence is TGTGCCAGCAGCTTAAAACTCACTTACACAGATACGCAGTATTTT.

This clonotype appeared many times. The chain combines TRBV11-2 with TRBJ2-3, with 10 bases that match TRBD2. Trimming at V came to 2 bases and at J to 4 bases, leaving 3 bases not matched to a gene. Germline-derived CDR1 and CDR2 are SGHAT and FQNNGV. The CDR3 contains 15 residues. CDR3 DNA sequence: TGTGCCAGCAGCTTATTCGGGACTAGCGCAGATACGCAGTATTTT. Residues: CASSLFGTSADTQYF. Complete variable domain (other parts from reference TRBV11-2 and TRBJ2-3): EAGVAQSPRYKIIEKRQSVAFWCNPISGHATLYWYQQILGQGPKLLIQFQNNGVVDDSQLPKDRFSAERLKGVDSTLKIQPAKLEDSAVYLCASSLFGTSADTQYFGPGTRLTVL.

This clonotype showed up many times. The chain has TRBV5-1 and TRBJ1-2; D is uncertain. The CDR3 is made up of 14 amino acids. CDR1 SGHRS and CDR2 YFSETQ come from the germline V gene. Between the trimmed V and J ends, which lost 0 bases and 2 bases, there was a span of 8 bases. The CDR3 DNA follows: TGCGCCAGCAGCTTGGTGGCAACCAACTATGGCTACACCTTC. The encoded protein is CASSLVATNYGYTF.

The table lists this clonotype with many counts. The gene calls are TRBV4-1 and TRBJ2-1; TRBD2 might be the D (6 bases). The CDR3 contains 15 residues. The V and J ends lost 3 bases and 13 bases respectively, with 22 bases between them. Germline V gives CDR1 MGHRA, CDR2 YSYEKL. In DNA, the CDR3 is TGCGCCAGCAGCCAGCCCACGCACGACGGCGGGGCCCAGTTCTTC. It codes for CASSQPTHDGGAQFF.

Many counts were recorded for this clonotype. This chain uses TRBV6-5 with TRBJ1-1; a possible D gene is TRBD1 (5 bases). The CDR3 is 15 residues long. Deletions cut 2 bases from V and 1 base from J, with 11 bases between. The germline V gene has CDR1 MNHEY and CDR2 SVGAGI. Here the CDR3 reads CASSYQQGENTEAFF. The CDR3 DNA follows: TGTGCCAGCAGTTACCAGCAGGGCGAGAACACTGAAGCTTTCTTT.

The genes are TRBV12-3 or TRBV12-4 and TRBJ1-5; 8 bases agree with TRBD1. Trimming removed 6 bases from V and 2 bases from J; junction bases left unmatched: 6. CDR3 size: 15 residues. The CDR3 here is CASSRTGNGNQPQHF. The CDR3 coding sequence is TGTGCCAGCAGCCGGACAGGGAATGGCAATCAGCCCCAGCATTTT.

This clonotype occurred a few times. The V gene is TRBV19, the J gene TRBJ1-3; 7 bases agree with TRBD1. With 5 bases clipped from V and 3 bases from J, the junction kept 7 bases outside the gene matches. The CDR3 is 15 residues long. Germline V CDR1 and CDR2: LNHDA, SQIVND (reference sequence). The CDR3 loop is CASSLTGAGGNTIYF. The DNA of the CDR3 is TGTGCCAGTAGTTTAACAGGGGCAGGTGGAAACACCATATATTTT. Using reference TRBV19 and TRBJ1-3 for the parts outside the CDR3, the full variable domain is DGGITQSPKYLFRKEGQNVTLSCEQNLNHDAMYWYRQDPGQGLRLIYYSQIVNDFQKGDIAEGYSVSREKKESFPLTVTSAQKNPTAFYLCASSLTGAGGNTIYFGEGSWLTVV.

This clonotype was observed a handful of times. A read error may produce the germline difference seen at one junction end. The rearrangement links TRBV6-2 or TRBV6-3 to TRBJ2-7; no clear D. CDR3 length: 12 residues. Germline CDR1 reads MNHEY; CDR2 reads SVGEGT. This CDR3 is CASIYPSYEQYF. In DNA form, the CDR3 reads TGTGCCAGCATTTACCCGTCCTACGAGCAGTACTTC.

This chain connects TRBV6-2 or TRBV6-3 to TRBJ2-3; 13 bases align to TRBD2. The germline CDR1 and CDR2 sequences are MNHEY and SVGEGT. This CDR3 comprises 16 residues. V lost 6 bases to trimming and J lost 4 bases; unmatched junction nucleotides: 7. CDR3 bases: TGTGCCAGCAGCCGAGGGGGACTAGCGGGGCCAGATACGCAGTATTTT. Its protein product is CASSRGGLAGPDTQYF.

This clonotype has at least ten counts. The gene calls are TRBV12-5 and TRBJ2-1; 8 positions match TRBD1. Germline CDR1 and CDR2: LGHNT and FRNRAP. The CDR3 has 18 residues. V gave up 7 bases and J gave up 0 bases; unmatched junction bases: 14. CDR3 DNA sequence: TGTGCTAGTGACTTTCCCTCAGACAGGGGTCACTCCTACAATGAGCAGTTCTTC. It translates to CASDFPSDRGHSYNEQFF.

The V gene is TRBV6-1, the J gene TRBJ2-7; TRBD2 matches 11 bases. Germline-derived CDR1 and CDR2 are MNHNS and SASEGT. The CDR3 length is 14 residues. J gave up 0 bases and V 8 bases, and 3 bases lay outside the gene matches. CDR3 coding DNA: TGTGCCAGCGGAACTAGCGGGAGCTCCTACGAGCAGTACGTC. Its translation: CASGTSGSSYEQYV.